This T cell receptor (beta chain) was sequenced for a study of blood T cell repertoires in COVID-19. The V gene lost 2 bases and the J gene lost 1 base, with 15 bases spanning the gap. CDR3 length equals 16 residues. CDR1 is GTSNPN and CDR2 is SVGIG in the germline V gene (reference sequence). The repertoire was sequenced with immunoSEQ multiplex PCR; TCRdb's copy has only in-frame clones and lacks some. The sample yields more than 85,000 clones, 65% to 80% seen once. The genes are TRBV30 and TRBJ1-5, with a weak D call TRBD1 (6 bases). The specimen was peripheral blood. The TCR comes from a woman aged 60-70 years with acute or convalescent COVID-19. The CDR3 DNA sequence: TGTGCCTGGAGTCTTAGGGGGTCTACCAGCAATCAGCCCCAGCATTTT. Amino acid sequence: CAWSLRGSTSNQPQHF. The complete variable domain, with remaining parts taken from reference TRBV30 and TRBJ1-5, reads SQTIHQWPATLVQPVGSPLSLECTVEGTSNPNLYWYRQAAGRGLQLLFYSVGIGQISSEVPQNLSASRPQDRQFILSSKKLLLSDSGFYLCAWSLRGSTSNQPQHFGDGTRLSIL.